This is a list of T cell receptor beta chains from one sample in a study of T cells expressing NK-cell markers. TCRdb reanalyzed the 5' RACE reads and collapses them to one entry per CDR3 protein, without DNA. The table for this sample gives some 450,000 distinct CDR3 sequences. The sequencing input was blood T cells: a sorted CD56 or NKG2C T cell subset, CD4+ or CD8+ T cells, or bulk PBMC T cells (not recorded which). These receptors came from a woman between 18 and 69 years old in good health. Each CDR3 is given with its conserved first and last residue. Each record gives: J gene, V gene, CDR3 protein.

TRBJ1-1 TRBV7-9 CASSFWQLNTEAFF
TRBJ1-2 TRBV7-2 CASSQGPTANYGYTF
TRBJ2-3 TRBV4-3 CASSQEKRGTDTQYF
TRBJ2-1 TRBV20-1 CSARPGHNEQFF
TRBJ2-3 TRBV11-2 CASSFLTGRAGDTQYF
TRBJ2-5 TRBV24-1 CATSDPKTGLGGTQYF
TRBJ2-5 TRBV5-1 CASSLAVGTQETQYF
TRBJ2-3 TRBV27 CASSSRDRIFMADTQYF
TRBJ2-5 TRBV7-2 CASSSRTTGFETQYF
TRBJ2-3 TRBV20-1 CSAFPDPTDTQYF
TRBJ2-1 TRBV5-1 CASSFGIGAGGNEQFF
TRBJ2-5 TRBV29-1 CSVDGQLQTQYF
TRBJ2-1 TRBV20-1 CSAVSGNNEQFF
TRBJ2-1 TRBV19 CASNDDFPNEQFF
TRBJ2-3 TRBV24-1 CATSDLPAGYTQYF
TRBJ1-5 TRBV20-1 CSARDVNGNQPQHF
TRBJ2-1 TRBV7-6 CASSEGLGDYNEQFF
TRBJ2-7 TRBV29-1 CSVEGTRTTSGRGEQYF
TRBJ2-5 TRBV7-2 CASSIGTGGSETQYF
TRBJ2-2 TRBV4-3 CASSYQGGPNTGELFF
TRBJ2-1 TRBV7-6 CASSLQGDEQFF
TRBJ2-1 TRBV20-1 CSATRLANYEQFF
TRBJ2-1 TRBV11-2 CASSPPTGTDEQFF
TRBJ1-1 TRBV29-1 CSVAVRFEAFF
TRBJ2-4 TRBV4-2 CASSRSHSGAAKNIQYF
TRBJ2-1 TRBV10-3 CAISEGPSGGLYNEQFF
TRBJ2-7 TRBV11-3 CASSSNPGPYYEQYF
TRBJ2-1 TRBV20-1 CSATDRVLGEQFF
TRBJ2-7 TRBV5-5 CASSLVSGVLYEQYF
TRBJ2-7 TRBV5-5 CASSLDVGGAYEQYF
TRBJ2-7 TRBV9 CASNPPGTGTLCEQYF
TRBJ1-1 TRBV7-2 CASRRTGRTEAFF
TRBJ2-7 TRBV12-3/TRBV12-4 CASSPDRDHYEQYF
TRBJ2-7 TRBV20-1 CSASEGGGNSYEQYF
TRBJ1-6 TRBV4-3 CASSLRPGVINSPLHF
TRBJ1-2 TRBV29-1 CSVEEGAGYTF
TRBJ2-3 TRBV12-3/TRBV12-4 CAVASGAGDTQYF